The 27 T cell receptor beta chains reported below all come from one sample, sequenced in a study of blood T cell repertoires in COVID-19. Sequencing used immunoSEQ multiplex PCR; TCRdb keeps in-frame clones, though not all of them. The table records 150,000 to 200,000 clones, around four fifths of them present only once. Material for sequencing was peripheral blood. The receptors stem from a woman aged 25 to 39 with acute or convalescent COVID-19.

V usage is TRBV6-2 or TRBV6-3 and J usage is TRBJ1-1, with D unresolved. The CDR3 is 12 residues long. The V end lost 1 base, the J end lost 6 bases, and 6 bases lay between the germline ends. CDR1 is MNHEY, CDR2 SVGEGT, per germline. The CDR3 loop is CASSYFSAEAFF. In nucleotides, the CDR3 is TGTGCCAGCAGTTACTTTTCCGCTGAAGCTTTCTTT.

The chain is built from TRBV20-1 and TRBJ1-5; D might be TRBD1 (6 bases). Deletions cut 8 bases from V and 6 bases from J, with 8 bases between. Germline V gene lookup returns CDR1 DFQATT and CDR2 SNEGSKA (reference sequence). The CDR3 spans 10 residues. The CDR3 region is CSPGVQPQHF. As DNA, the CDR3 is TGCAGTCCAGGGGTTCAGCCCCAGCATTTT.

This clone appeared a single time. The J gene is TRBJ2-7, the V gene TRBV10-3, with 7 bases identical to TRBD1. Germline V gene sequence: CDR1 ENHRY, CDR2 SYGVKD. The CDR3 length is 15 residues. With 6 bases clipped from V and 1 base from J, the junction kept 9 bases outside the gene matches. This CDR3 reads CAIRPATGRSYEQYF. CDR3 bases: TGTGCCATCAGACCAGCGACAGGGCGATCCTACGAGCAGTACTTC.

This chain joins TRBV3-1 (or the pseudogene TRBV3-2) and TRBJ1-5; possible D gene TRBD1, 5 bases. Germline CDR1 and CDR2: LGHDT and YNNKEL (reference sequence). This CDR3 is built from 17 residues. Between the trimmed V and J ends, which lost 0 bases and 4 bases, there was a span of 16 bases. The CDR3 DNA reads as TGTGCCAGCAGCCAAGATCTCACGGGGGGAACTAATCAGCCCCAGCATTTT. This translates into CASSQDLTGGTNQPQHF.

This clone was detected only once. The rearrangement uses TRBV6-2 or TRBV6-3 and TRBJ1-6, with a tentative D call TRBD1 (6 bases). CDR1 MNHEY and CDR2 SVGEGT come from the germline V gene. This CDR3 is 14 amino acids long. With 3 bases removed from V and 9 bases from J, the gap between germline ends came to 12 bases. CDR3 DNA: TGTGCCAGCAGTTATGGGACACGTATTTCACCCCTCCACTTT. Its protein is CASSYGTRISPLHF.

The chain uses TRBV2 and TRBJ1-5, with 11 bases lining up with TRBD1. J was trimmed by 6 bases and V by 5 bases; bases with no gene match: 6. Germline V CDR1 and CDR2: SNHLY, FYNNEI. The CDR3 is 15 residues long. This chain's CDR3 is CASSLDRGRFQPQHF. In DNA form, the CDR3 reads TGTGCCAGCAGTCTGGACAGGGGGCGCTTTCAGCCCCAGCATTTT.

V is TRBV6-5 and J is TRBJ1-4; D is ambiguous. CDR1 and CDR2 (germline): MNHEY, SVGAGI. This CDR3 spans 14 amino acids. V was trimmed by 2 bases and J by 8 bases, leaving 12 bases between them. The CDR3 DNA reads as TGTGCCAGCAGTTACGCTCCTCGCGGGGAAAAACTGTTTTTT. Its protein product is CASSYAPRGEKLFF.

This clone was detected only once. CDR3 in DNA: TGTGCCAGCAGGATCACAGGGAATTTAAGAACAGATACGCAGTATTTT. It is translated as CASRITGNLRTDTQYF. The chain combines TRBV27 with TRBJ2-3; weak D call: TRBD1 (6 bases). Trimming cost V 6 bases and J 3 bases, with 19 bases left between them. The CDR3 contains 16 residues. The V gene's germline CDR1 is MNHEY and CDR2 SMNVEV (reference sequence).

The genes are TRBV7-2 and TRBJ2-5; 7 bases agree with TRBD1. The trim removed 5 bases at V and 0 bases at J, leaving 9 bases unmatched. CDR3 length: 16 residues. Germline values: CDR1 SGHTA, CDR2 FQGNSA. CDR3 nucleotide sequence: TGTGCCAGCAGCCCAGGGACAGTACCGTACCAAGAGACCCAGTACTTC. It translates to CASSPGTVPYQETQYF.

This chain connects TRBV7-2 to TRBJ2-3, with 8 nucleotides matching TRBD2. The ends lost 3 bases at V and 4 bases at J; junction bases unmatched: 12. The CDR3 totals 17 residues. CDR1 and CDR2 from the germline V gene are SGHTA and FQGNSA. The CDR3 DNA reads TGTGCCAGCAGCTTCCCGGGGGGGAGCGCCAGTCCAGATACGCAGTATTTT. It is translated as CASSFPGGSASPDTQYF.

In its sample, this clone was seen once. This chain connects TRBV15 to TRBJ2-7; D perhaps matches TRBD1 (5 bases). In germline, CDR1 is LNHNV, CDR2 YYDKDF (reference sequence). This CDR3 spans 15 amino acids. Between the trimmed V and J ends, which lost 1 base and 4 bases, there was a span of 14 bases. CDR3 nucleotides: TGTGCCACCAGCAGAGGACAGCTCCTGGGGTACGAGCAGTACTTC. This codes for CATSRGQLLGYEQYF.

This clone is a singleton in its sample. This chain links TRBV5-6 with TRBJ1-2, with D uncertain. There are 14 residues in the CDR3. The V gene's germline CDR1 is SGHDT and CDR2 YYEEEE. V was trimmed by 0 bases and J by 7 bases, leaving 13 bases between them. The CDR3 DNA sequence: TGTGCCAGCAGCTTGGTCACCCGGTGGGCTGGCTACACCTTC. Protein sequence: CASSLVTRWAGYTF.

The J gene is TRBJ2-5, the V gene TRBV5-1; D is perhaps TRBD1 (7 bases). The CDR3 runs to 15 residues. The germline V and J ends were trimmed by 4 bases and 2 bases, with 15 bases remaining between them. CDR1 is SGHRS and CDR2 is YFSETQ in the germline V gene. CDR3 nucleotide sequence: TGCGCCAGCAGCCTCAGGGGGGTACGGCAAGAGACCCAGTACTTC. This encodes CASSLRGVRQETQYF.

The chain joins TRBV9 to TRBJ2-5, with 7 bases identical to TRBD2. The V and J ends lost 4 bases and 1 base, in that order; junction bases with no gene match: 4. There are 14 residues in the CDR3. CDR1 and CDR2 (germline): SGDLS, YYNGEE. The CDR3 here is CASSRRGTQETQYF. As DNA, the CDR3 is TGTGCCAGCAGCAGGCGGGGGACCCAAGAGACCCAGTACTTC. Based on the CDR3 plus reference TRBV9 and TRBJ2-5, the full variable domain is DSGVTQTPKHLITATGQRVTLRCSPRSGDLSVYWYQQSLDQGLQFLIQYYNGEERAKGNILERFSAQQFPDLHSELNLSSLELGDSALYFCASSRRGTQETQYFGPGTRLLVL.

V is TRBV5-1 and J is TRBJ2-5; 9 nucleotides line up with TRBD2. V lost 4 bases and J lost 3; bases outside the gene matches: 7. This CDR3 spans 15 amino acids. Germline-derived CDR1 and CDR2 are SGHRS and YFSETQ. The CDR3 DNA reads as TGCGCCAGCAGCCGAACCGGGACTAGCAAAGAGACCCAGTACTTC. Amino acid sequence: CASSRTGTSKETQYF.

The chain couples TRBV7-3 to TRBJ2-1; possible D gene TRBD1, 6 bases. The CDR3 covers 14 residues. V was pared by 5 bases and J by 8 bases, with 16 bases between. From germline, CDR1 is SGHTA and CDR2 FQGTGA. CDR3 coding DNA: TGTGCCAGCAGCCTAGTGGGGACAATGGATGAGCAGTTCTTC. Its translation: CASSLVGTMDEQFF.

The chain combines TRBV28 with TRBJ2-7; no clear D gene. Trimming cost V 1 base and J 0 bases, with 13 bases left between them. The CDR3 totals 16 residues. Germline loops: CDR1 MDHEN, CDR2 SYDVKM. The CDR3 nucleotides are TGTGCCAGCAGTTTATTCGTAGCCCTGAGCTCCTACGAGCAGTACTTC. Residues: CASSLFVALSSYEQYF.

This clone was seen a handful of times. The CDR3 region is CASSMTSSLGSPLHF. The CDR3 DNA sequence: TGTGCCAGCAGCATGACATCCTCCCTGGGTTCACCCCTCCACTTT. V usage is TRBV5-6 and J usage is TRBJ1-6; D remains ambiguous. The length of the CDR3 is 15 residues. Germline-derived CDR1 and CDR2 are SGHDT and YYEEEE. Trimming left V 4 bases short and J 9 bases short, with 17 bases between.

The chain uses TRBV5-1 and TRBJ2-1; 8 bases agree with TRBD2. Germline CDR1 and CDR2: SGHRS and YFSETQ. The CDR3 contains 16 residues. The V segment lost 0 bases and the J segment 1 base; nucleotides outside the gene matches: 3. CDR3 sequence (DNA): TGCGCCAGCAGCTTGGGAGGCGGGAGGTCCTACAATGAGCAGTTCTTC. Its protein product is CASSLGGGRSYNEQFF.

This chain uses TRBV28 with TRBJ1-1; TRBD1 is a possible D gene (6 bases). The CDR3 spans 13 residues. Germline CDR1 MDHEN, CDR2 SYDVKM. Trimming removed 5 bases from V and 6 bases from J, with 13 bases in between. CDR3 nucleotide sequence: TGTGCCAGCAGTCTTCAGGGGATAGCTGAAGCTTTCTTT. This encodes CASSLQGIAEAFF.

The chain is built from TRBV27 and TRBJ2-3; tentatively, D is TRBD2 (7 bases). The V and J ends lost 5 bases and 1 base respectively, with 19 bases between them. The CDR3 contains 17 residues. Germline V gene lookup returns CDR1 MNHEY and CDR2 SMNVEV (reference sequence). DNA of the CDR3: TGTGCCAGCAGTCTCCTGGGCGGGGGCGTTGGCACAGATACGCAGTATTTT. This gives the protein CASSLLGGGVGTDTQYF.

The chain links TRBV4-2 to TRBJ1-2; TRBD1 matches at 9 bases. CDR1 is LGHNA, CDR2 YNFKEQ, per germline. The J segment lost 0 bases and the V segment lost 4 bases, leaving 6 bases of the junction unmatched. The CDR3 spans 16 residues. The DNA for the CDR3 is TGTGCCAGCAGCCTAGCCGGGACAGGGTCTAACTATGGCTACACCTTC. Translation: CASSLAGTGSNYGYTF.

The chain couples TRBV4-3 to TRBJ1-1; 9 nucleotides line up with TRBD1. V lost 1 base to trimming and J lost 4 bases; unmatched junction nucleotides: 7. The CDR3 contains 16 residues. Germline values: CDR1 LGHNA, CDR2 YSLEER. The chain's CDR3 is CASSQAAGQGFTEAFF. CDR3 nucleotides: TGCGCCAGCAGCCAAGCCGCCGGACAGGGGTTCACTGAAGCTTTCTTT.

V usage is TRBV11-2 and J usage is TRBJ2-4, with 13 bases that match TRBD2. The germline V gene has CDR1 SGHAT and CDR2 FQNNGV. The junction had 11 bases not matched to a gene; V was cut back by 5 bases and J by 13 bases. The CDR3 length is 15 residues. Here the CDR3 reads CASSLTGTSGIRQYF. The DNA of the CDR3 is TGTGCCAGCAGCCTAACCGGGACTAGCGGGATCCGGCAGTACTTC.

The CDR3 reads CASKQGSVDKLFF. The CDR3 region has the DNA TGTGCCAGCAAACAGGGATCCGTTGATAAACTGTTTTTT. The chain has TRBV2 and TRBJ1-4; D possibly corresponds to TRBD1 (6 bases). Germline loops: CDR1 SNHLY, CDR2 FYNNEI. The CDR3 has 13 amino acids. The V gene lost 7 bases and the J gene lost 11 bases, with 17 bases spanning the gap.

The chain joins TRBV29-1 to TRBJ2-7, with TRBD2 matching over 11 bases. The germline CDR1 and CDR2 sequences are SQVTM and ANQGSEA. The CDR3 is made up of 15 amino acids. V shed 1 base, J shed 2 bases, and the junction held 4 bases outside the gene matches. The CDR3 is CSVEGGTSGTYEQYF. Here the CDR3 DNA reads TGCAGCGTTGAAGGGGGGACTAGCGGAACCTACGAGCAGTACTTC.

The chain recombines TRBV4-1 with TRBJ1-4, with a possible D match to TRBD1 (6 bases). Germline lookup yields CDR1 MGHRA and CDR2 YSYEKL. V gave up 7 bases and J gave up 6 bases, with 15 bases separating them. This CDR3 region has 14 residues. The CDR3 DNA reads TGCGCCAGCACCTCCCTCAGGGGAGATGAAAAACTGTTTTTT. The encoded protein is CASTSLRGDEKLFF.